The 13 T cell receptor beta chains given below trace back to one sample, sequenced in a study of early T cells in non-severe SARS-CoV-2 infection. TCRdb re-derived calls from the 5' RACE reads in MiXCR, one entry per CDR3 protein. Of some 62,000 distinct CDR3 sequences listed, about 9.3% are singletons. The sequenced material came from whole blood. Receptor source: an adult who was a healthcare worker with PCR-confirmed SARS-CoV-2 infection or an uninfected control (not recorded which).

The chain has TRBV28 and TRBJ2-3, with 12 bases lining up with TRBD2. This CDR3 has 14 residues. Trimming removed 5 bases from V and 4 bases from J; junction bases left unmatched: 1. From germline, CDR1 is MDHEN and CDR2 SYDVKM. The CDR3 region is CASSRTSGADTQYF. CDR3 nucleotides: TGTGCCAGCAGTCGGACTAGCGGGGCAGATACGCAGTATTTT. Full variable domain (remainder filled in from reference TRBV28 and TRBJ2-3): DVKVTQSSRYLVKRTGEKVFLECVQDMDHENMFWYRQDPGLGLRLIYFSYDVKMKEKGDIPEGYSVSREKKERFSLILESASTNQTSMYLCASSRTSGADTQYFGPGTRLTVL.

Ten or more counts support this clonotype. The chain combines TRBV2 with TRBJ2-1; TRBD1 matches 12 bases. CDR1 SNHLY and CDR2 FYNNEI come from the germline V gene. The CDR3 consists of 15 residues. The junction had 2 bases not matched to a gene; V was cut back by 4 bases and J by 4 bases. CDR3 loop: CASSGDRGRYNEQFF. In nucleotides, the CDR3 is TGTGCCAGCAGTGGGGACAGGGGGCGGTACAATGAGCAGTTCTTC.

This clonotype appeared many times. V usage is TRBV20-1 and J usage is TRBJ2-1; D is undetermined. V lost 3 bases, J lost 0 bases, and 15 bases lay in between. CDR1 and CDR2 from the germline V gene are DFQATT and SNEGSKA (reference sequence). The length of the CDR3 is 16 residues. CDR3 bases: TGCAGTGCTAGGGAACGGGCCGGTTTCTCCTACAATGAGCAGTTCTTC. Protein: CSARERAGFSYNEQFF.

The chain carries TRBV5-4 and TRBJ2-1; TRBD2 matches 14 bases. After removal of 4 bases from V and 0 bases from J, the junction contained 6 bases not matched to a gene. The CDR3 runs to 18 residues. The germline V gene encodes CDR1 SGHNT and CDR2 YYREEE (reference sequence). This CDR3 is CASSPGLAGASSYNEQFF. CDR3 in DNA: TGTGCCAGCAGCCCGGGACTAGCGGGGGCCAGCTCCTACAATGAGCAGTTCTTC.

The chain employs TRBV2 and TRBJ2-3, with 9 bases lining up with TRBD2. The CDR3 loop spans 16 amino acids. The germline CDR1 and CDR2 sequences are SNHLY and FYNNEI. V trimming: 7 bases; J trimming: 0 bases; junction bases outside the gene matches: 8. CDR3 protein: CASNPRRGGSTDTQYF. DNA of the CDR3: TGTGCCAGCAACCCAAGGCGGGGGGGTAGCACAGATACGCAGTATTTT.

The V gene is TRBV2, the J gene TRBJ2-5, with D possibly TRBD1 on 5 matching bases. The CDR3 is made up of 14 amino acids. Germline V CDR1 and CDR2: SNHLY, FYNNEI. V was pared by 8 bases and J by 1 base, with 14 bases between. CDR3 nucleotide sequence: TGTGCCAGCGTGTCGCAGGGTAGCCAAGAGACCCAGTACTTC. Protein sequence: CASVSQGSQETQYF.

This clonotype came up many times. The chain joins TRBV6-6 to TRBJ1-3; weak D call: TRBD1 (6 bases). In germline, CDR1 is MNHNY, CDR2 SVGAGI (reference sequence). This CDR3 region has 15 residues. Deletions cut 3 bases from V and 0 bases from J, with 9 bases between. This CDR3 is CASSYRQDSGNTIYF. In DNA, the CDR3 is TGTGCCAGCAGTTATCGACAGGACTCTGGAAACACCATATATTTT.

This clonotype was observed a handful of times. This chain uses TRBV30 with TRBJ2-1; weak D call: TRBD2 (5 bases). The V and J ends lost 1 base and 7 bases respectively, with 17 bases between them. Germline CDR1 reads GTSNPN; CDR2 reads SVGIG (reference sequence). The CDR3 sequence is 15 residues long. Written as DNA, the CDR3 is TGTGCCTGGAGTGCCAAGACTGACCCGGGGAATGAGCAGTTCTTC. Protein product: CAWSAKTDPGNEQFF.

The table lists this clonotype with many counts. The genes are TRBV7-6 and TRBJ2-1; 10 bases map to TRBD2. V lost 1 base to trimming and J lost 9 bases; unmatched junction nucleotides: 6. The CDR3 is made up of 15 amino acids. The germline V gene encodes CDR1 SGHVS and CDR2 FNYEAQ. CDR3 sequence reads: CASSLEAGGFGEQFF. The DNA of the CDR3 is TGTGCCAGCAGCTTAGAAGCGGGGGGGTTCGGTGAGCAGTTCTTC.

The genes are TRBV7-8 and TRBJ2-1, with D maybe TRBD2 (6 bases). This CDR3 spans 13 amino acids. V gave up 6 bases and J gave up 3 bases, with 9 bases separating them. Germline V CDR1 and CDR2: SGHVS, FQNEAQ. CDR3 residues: CASSKGLYNEQFF. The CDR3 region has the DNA TGTGCCAGCAGTAAGGGACTCTACAATGAGCAGTTCTTC.

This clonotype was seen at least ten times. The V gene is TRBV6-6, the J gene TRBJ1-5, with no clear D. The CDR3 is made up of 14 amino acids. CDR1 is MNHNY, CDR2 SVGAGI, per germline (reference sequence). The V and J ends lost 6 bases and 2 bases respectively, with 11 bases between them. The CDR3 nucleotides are TGTGCCAGCAGCTCGCACGGCGGCAATCAGCCCCAGCATTTT. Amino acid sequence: CASSSHGGNQPQHF.

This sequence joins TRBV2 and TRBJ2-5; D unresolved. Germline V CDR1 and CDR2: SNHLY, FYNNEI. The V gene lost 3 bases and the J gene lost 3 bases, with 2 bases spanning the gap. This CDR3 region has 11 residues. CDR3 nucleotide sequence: TGTGCCAGCAGTGACGAAGAGACCCAGTACTTC. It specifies CASSDEETQYF.

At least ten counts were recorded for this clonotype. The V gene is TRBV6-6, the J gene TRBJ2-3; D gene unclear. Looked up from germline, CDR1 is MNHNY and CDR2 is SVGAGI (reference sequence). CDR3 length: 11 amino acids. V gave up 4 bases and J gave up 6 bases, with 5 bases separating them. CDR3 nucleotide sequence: TGTGCCAGCAGTTTCAGGGATACGCAGTATTTT. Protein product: CASSFRDTQYF.